Given below is one T cell receptor beta chain in context. Per the authors' pipeline: Nucleated cell counts were estimated from reference gene primer amplification. This table comes from immunoSEQ multiplex PCR, and its TCRdb copy is limited to in-frame clones, with some not included. Clonal size and the V and J genes are those of that table, whereas D and trimming came from the DNA. Among 65,000 to 80,000 clones, around 83% were seen once, and the ten largest hold 25% to 30%. This sample is part of a study of blood T cell repertoires in COVID-19. Germline CDR1 is SGHVS and CDR2 is FQNEAQ. The CDR3 loop spans 14 amino acids. Trimming took off 6 bases at V and 0 bases at J, with 9 bases between the two ends.

The specimen sequenced was peripheral blood. The TCR was taken from a human donor in a cohort sampled during active COVID-19. The genes are TRBV7-8 and TRBJ1-5, with D possibly being TRBD1 (6 bases). The CDR3 DNA reads TGTGCCAGCAGGCCAGGGGTTAGCAATCAGCCCCAGCATTTT. This gives the protein CASRPGVSNQPQHF.